This T cell receptor (beta chain) appears in the sequencing data of a study of T cells after yellow fever vaccination (dated by TCRdb to the late 2010s). With regard to the full study: Libraries from fractions with low cell numbers were prepared with the SMART-Seq v4 Ultra Low Input RNA kit. To follow T-cell clones before and after both primary and booster YFV17D yellow fever vaccination, bulk TCR alpha and beta repertoires underwent longitudinal sequencing. Blood samples were taken at several timepoints before and after primary and secondary immunization, and bulk PBMC replicates and cell subsets were isolated. The cohort comprised two healthy male donors, one aged 18 to 30 and one aged 30 to 39 years.

This clonotype was detected only a few times. What antigen it recognizes has not been identified. Base qualities are not provided; no much larger clone lies one nucleotide away. Taken with the paper, the label for treatment or condition translates to: live attenuated yellow fever vaccine strain. At each blood-draw timepoint, two biological replicates of bulk PBMCs were obtained. A standard Ficoll-Paque protocol was used to isolate PBMCs from peripheral blood. TriZol was used to extract RNA from bulk PBMCs, from CD4 and CD8 fractions, and from dextramer-positive and dextramer-negative fractions. Synthesis of TCR cDNA relied on 5'RACE template switching, a step that introduced a universal primer site along with unique molecular identifiers. Priming for cDNA synthesis came from both the TCR alpha and TCR beta constant segments. Two PCR steps were used to amplify libraries, with sample barcodes and sequencing adapters being added in the second step. Sequencing of the libraries was done on either Illumina HiSeq 2500 (2x100 bp) or NovaSeq (2x150 bp). Per the source publication's procedure: MIGEC handled demultiplexing of reads and collapsing into UMI consensus sequences, while MiXCR performed V(D)J alignment. Vaccine-responding clonotypes were identified with edgeR using replicate PBMC samples, with FDR below 0.01 and a log2 fold change above 5 up to day 15 being required. Each bulk clonotype received a CD4 or CD8 identity based on whether the sequenced CD4 or CD8 repertoire contained that clonotype at higher abundance. TCRdb trimmed public reads at Q25 via fastp, called clones via MiXCR and kept in-frame beta chains. Rows merge per CDR3 protein into single entries with the most common DNA and genes. The V and J calls were determined by TCRdb, not by the authors. Within this sample are nearly 350,000 distinct CDR3 sequences, with 8% to 9.5% of them counted one time only. 17% of the sample lies in the top ten.

The paper's findings and limits, for the study overall: A small fraction of clonotypes appeared in both the CD4 and CD8 compartments, likely as a result of convergent recombination. Compared with the primary T-cell response, the secondary T-cell response was weaker but faster, peaking on day 5 rather than day 15. Because only a couple of donors were included in the study, the extent to which the findings can be generalized is limited. Because abundant contaminating clonotypes from the bulk population could be contained in FACS-sorted repertoires, computational filtering was required. After the booster, most clones that had expanded after primary vaccination were detected again (around 97% of CD4 and around 88% of CD8), suggesting broad maintenance of memory.

The CDR3 runs 17 residues from the cysteine to the phenylalanine. Of the read, only the CDR3 DNA is kept; its 51 bases are in frame from base 1. V is pared back by 2 bases and J by 6 bases, with 20 bases lying between the germline termini. The sequenced sample was PBMCs, obtained about 49 days after the first yellow fever vaccination. The source of this sequence is a man between 18 and 29 years old who received the YFV17D yellow fever vaccine. The sequence links TRBV12-3 or TRBV12-4 to TRBJ2-4, and perhaps TRBD2 as D gene, on 5 matching bases. The CDR3: CASSLREGGGSGNIQYF. In nucleotides, the sequence is TGTGCCAGCAGTTTACGAGAGGGCGGCGGGTCAGGAAACATTCAGTACTTC.